The 10 T cell receptor beta chains listed next were all sequenced from one sample in a study of OX40 agonist ivuxolimab in advanced cancers. Some clones are missing from TCRdb's copy, which holds only in-frame ones; the method was immunoSEQ multiplex PCR. This sample carries about 47,000 clones, approximately 86% of them seen once, and the ten largest clones take under 40%. This sample comprised CD4+ or CD8+ T cells sorted from blood, obtained in a trial of the OX40 agonist ivuxolimab. These TCRs come from an adult with an advanced solid tumor such as melanoma, head and neck, liver or kidney cancer.

The rearrangement links TRBV5-1 to TRBJ2-3; 10 bases agree with TRBD1. The J segment lost 5 bases and the V segment lost 5 bases, leaving 11 bases of the junction unmatched. The length of the CDR3 is 16 residues. Germline-derived CDR1 and CDR2 are SGHRS and YFSETQ. CDR3 region: CASSYRPGQGRDTQYF. CDR3 nucleotides: TGCGCCAGCAGTTACCGACCGGGACAGGGGAGAGATACGCAGTATTTT.

The chain has TRBV5-4 and TRBJ1-4; D not resolved. CDR3 length: 15 amino acids. V dropped 2 bases and J dropped 0 bases, with 8 bases sitting between them. Germline lookup yields CDR1 SGHNT and CDR2 YYREEE (reference sequence). The CDR3, as DNA: TGTGCCAGCAGCTTCAGGACGGCAACTAATGAAAAACTGTTTTTT. Encoded protein: CASSFRTATNEKLFF.

The chain uses TRBV5-1 and TRBJ1-1; possible D gene TRBD1, 5 bases. Germline CDR1 reads SGHRS; CDR2 reads YFSETQ. V dropped 1 base and J dropped 0 bases, with 10 bases sitting between them. This CDR3 contains 15 residues. DNA for the CDR3: TGCGCCAGCAGCTTGCAATCAGGGCTGAACACTGAAGCTTTCTTT. This codes for CASSLQSGLNTEAFF.

A note on this clone: This specimen includes other DNA sequences encoding the same CDR3. The chain has TRBV2 and TRBJ1-2; TRBD1 might be the D (5 bases). From germline, CDR1 is SNHLY and CDR2 FYNNEI. The CDR3 has 15 residues. V lost 2 bases and J 3 bases, leaving 13 bases between the germline ends. The CDR3 DNA sequence: TGTGCCAGCAGTGAATTGGGGGGTCGATACTATGGCTACACCTTC. Translation gives CASSELGGRYYGYTF.

This clone was observed once. The chain couples TRBV7-2 to TRBJ2-5; D is perhaps TRBD2 (6 bases). V gave up 1 base and J gave up 5 bases, with 14 bases separating them. The V gene's germline CDR1 is SGHTA and CDR2 FQGNSA. This CDR3 region has 15 residues. This CDR3 reads CASSLGLVGGETQYF. The CDR3 DNA sequence: TGTGCCAGCAGCTTAGGTTTGGTTGGGGGGGAGACCCAGTACTTC.

This rearrangement joins TRBV13 to TRBJ1-6, with 8 positions matching TRBD1. V was clipped by 5 bases and J by 10 bases; unmatched bases: 1. This CDR3 has 12 residues. Per the germline V gene, CDR1 is PRHDT and CDR2 is FYEKMQ (reference sequence). The chain's CDR3 is CASSGTGSPLHF. The CDR3 region has the DNA TGTGCCAGCAGCGGGACAGGCTCACCCCTCCACTTT.

In its sample, this clone was seen once. This chain links TRBV28 with TRBJ1-3; D unresolved. Germline loops: CDR1 MDHEN, CDR2 SYDVKM. V was cut by 5 bases and J by 2 bases, with 13 bases left in between. The length of the CDR3 is 15 residues. CDR3 region: CASSLSSATGNTIYF. The CDR3 DNA reads TGTGCCAGCAGTCTCTCCTCCGCTACTGGAAACACCATATATTTT.

V usage is TRBV6-1 and J usage is TRBJ2-3; 9 bases are a match to TRBD2. Trimming removed 7 bases from V and 3 bases from J; junction bases left unmatched: 5. The CDR3 is made up of 14 amino acids. Germline CDR1 reads MNHNS; CDR2 reads SASEGT. The CDR3 reads CASTWAGGTDTQYF. In DNA, the CDR3 is TGTGCCAGCACTTGGGCGGGAGGGACAGATACGCAGTATTTT.

This clone appeared a single time. The chain employs TRBV4-2 and TRBJ2-1; TRBD1 agrees at 8 bases. The CDR3 has 16 amino acids. The V segment lost 1 base and the J segment 5 bases; nucleotides outside the gene matches: 7. The V gene's germline CDR1 is LGHNA and CDR2 YNFKEQ. The CDR3 spells CASSQGDGTGNNEQFF. The CDR3 coding sequence is TGTGCCAGCAGCCAAGGGGATGGGACAGGCAACAATGAGCAGTTCTTC.

The chain joins TRBV4-1 to TRBJ1-1, with D unclear. From germline, CDR1 is MGHRA and CDR2 YSYEKL. Trimming removed 6 bases at V and 1 base at J, with 6 bases between. The CDR3 totals 12 residues. This chain's CDR3 is CASSRRNTEAFF. Written as DNA, the CDR3 is TGCGCCAGCAGTCGGAGGAACACTGAAGCTTTCTTT.